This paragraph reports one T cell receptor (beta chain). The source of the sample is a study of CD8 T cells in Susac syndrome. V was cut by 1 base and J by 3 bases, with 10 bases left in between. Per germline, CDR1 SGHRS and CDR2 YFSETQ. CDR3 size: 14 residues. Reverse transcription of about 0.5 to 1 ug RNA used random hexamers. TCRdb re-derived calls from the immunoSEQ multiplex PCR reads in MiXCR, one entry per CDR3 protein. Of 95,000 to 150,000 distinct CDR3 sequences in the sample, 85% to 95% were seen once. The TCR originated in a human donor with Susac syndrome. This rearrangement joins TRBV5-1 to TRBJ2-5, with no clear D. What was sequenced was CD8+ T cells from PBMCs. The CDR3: CASSLLFPKETQYF. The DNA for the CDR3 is TGCGCCAGCAGCTTGCTATTCCCCAAAGAGACCCAGTACTTC.